This T cell receptor (beta chain) was sequenced for a study of Tregs in tolerant kidney transplant recipients. As for the study in general: Related graft donors supplied nonmyeloablative bone marrow transplants, and mixed chimerism was transient. Study-wide results and limits: Biological reproducibility was not directly addressed, but technical replication error appeared minimal. For some patients, primers changed over time, blocking nucleotide-level comparison.

The trim removed 3 bases at V and 0 bases at J, leaving 17 bases unmatched. Germline assignment: CDR1 GTSNPN and CDR2 SVGIG (reference sequence). The CDR3 contains 19 residues. A remark on this clone: Its antigen is unknown. The CDR3 end is not reached by the read, which stops 3 residues before it; the germline J gene fills it in.

Method: immunoSEQ multiplex PCR; TCRdb's copy keeps in-frame clones and lacks some. In total, the table holds 50,000 or so clones. The rearrangement links TRBV30 to TRBJ1-1; 9 bases are shared with TRBD1. The source is a human donor who received a combined kidney and bone marrow transplant. The sample consisted of CD4+ T cells from blood, taken before the transplant. The CDR3 is CAWSPGLLRDRALNTEAFF. The sequenced part of the CDR3 DNA is TGTGCCTGGAGCCCAGGGCTTCTCCGGGACAGGGCCTTGAACACTGAA.